A selection of T cell receptor beta chains follows, all from one sample in a study of T cell responses to AZD1222 COVID-19 vaccine. The protocol was immunoSEQ multiplex PCR, while the TCRdb copy is restricted to in-frame clones and leaves out a portion. The sample shows over 100,000 clones, 88% of them seen only once. The sequenced sample was peripheral blood, obtained on day 0 of AZD1222 vaccination. Receptors were obtained from an adult in good health. Both conserved end residues are part of each CDR3. A D gene is named only where the DNA matches it firmly. Clone size is not always given. Where it is, it says once, few, many or a class for expanded clones.

TRBV7-9	-	-	TRBJ1-6	14	TGTGCCAGCAGCGTCGGACAGCAGATTTCACCCCTCCACTTT	CASSVGQQISPLHF
TRBV19	-	-	TRBJ2-7	18	TGTGCCAGTAGTAAGGTTAAGGGCGGGCTCCCGAGCTCCTACGAGCAGTACTTC	CASSKVKGGLPSSYEQYF
TRBV5-1	-	once	TRBJ2-7	13	TGCGCCAGCAGCGGGACGGATACCTACGAGCAGTACTTC	CASSGTDTYEQYF
TRBV9	-	-	TRBJ2-2	13	TGTGCCAGCAGCGGTATCTACACCGGGGATCTGTTTTTT	CASSGIYTGDLFF
TRBV18	-	-	TRBJ1-3	16	TGTGCCAGCTCACTGGATCAGGGTTACTCTGGAAACACCATATATTTT	CASSLDQGYSGNTIYF
TRBV28	-	-	TRBJ1-2	14	TGTGCCAGCACGATTACCCTGTCAGGGTATGGCTACACCTTC	CASTITLSGYGYTF
TRBV4-1	-	-	TRBJ1-1	15	TGCGCCAGCAGCCAAGTCATGGGGGGGCGCACTGAAGCTTTCTTT	CASSQVMGGRTEAFF
TRBV7-9	-	-	TRBJ1-3	14	TGTGCCAGCAGCTTACTAAGTGGGGGAAACACCATATATTTT	CASSLLSGGNTIYF
TRBV18	TRBD1	-	TRBJ2-7	14	TGTGCCAGCTCCCTCGACAGGGTAAGGTACGAGCAGTACTTC	CASSLDRVRYEQYF
TRBV11-3	TRBD2	-	TRBJ2-5	15	TGTGCCAGCAGCTTGACTAGCGGGGGGGTAGAGACCCAGTACTTC	CASSLTSGGVETQYF
TRBV6-5	TRBD1	-	TRBJ1-3	14	TGTGCCAGCAGTTACGTAGAGGGGGCTGACACCATATATTTT	CASSYVEGADTIYF
TRBV7-2	-	-	TRBJ1-2	15	TGTGCCAGCAGCTTATATGGACAGAGTTACTATGGCTACACCTTC	CASSLYGQSYYGYTF
TRBV29-1	-	-	TRBJ2-7	11	TGCAGCGTCTTGACATACTACGAGCAGTACTTC	CSVLTYYEQYF
TRBV6-5	-	-	TRBJ2-2	15	TGTGCCAGCAGTTACTCGGCAGGGAACACCGGGGAGCTGTTTTTT	CASSYSAGNTGELFF
TRBV7-2	-	-	TRBJ1-5	15	TGTGCCAGCAGCCGGGACGGTATTAGCAATCAGCCCCAGCATTTT	CASSRDGISNQPQHF
TRBV7-3	TRBD1	-	TRBJ1-4	15	TGTGCCAGCAGTCCTACAGGGGGCACTAATGAAAAACTGTTTTTT	CASSPTGGTNEKLFF
TRBV4-2	-	-	TRBJ2-6	17	TGTGCCAGCAGCCAAGCAGAGGCCTTGGGGGGGGCCAACGTCCTGACTTTC	CASSQAEALGGANVLTF
TRBV18	-	-	TRBJ1-1	14	TGTGCCAGCTCACCGTCGACAGTGAACACTGAAGCTTTCTTT	CASSPSTVNTEAFF
TRBV10-1	TRBD1	-	TRBJ2-2	16	TGCGCCAGCAGCGCCGACAGGGGAAGGCTTTCCGGGGAGCTGTTTTTT	CASSADRGRLSGELFF
TRBV3-1/TRBV3-2	-	once	TRBJ2-5	16	TGTGCCAGCAGCCAAGATACGGGGCCCGGAGGAAAGACCCAGTACTTC	CASSQDTGPGGKTQYF
TRBV20-1	TRBD1	-	TRBJ1-6	13	TGCAGTGCTAGTACAGGGGTCAGTTCACCCCTCCACTTT	CSASTGVSSPLHF
TRBV7-6	-	-	TRBJ2-3	16	TGTGCCAGCAGCCCCTTGCCCCATTTCGCGGCGGGGACGCAGTATTTT	CASSPLPHFAAGTQYF
TRBV7-3	TRBD1	-	TRBJ2-3	15	TGTGCCAGCAGCTCATCACACGGACAGGGGAATACGCAGTATTTT	CASSSSHGQGNTQYF
TRBV21-1	-	-	TRBJ1-1	16	TGTGCCAGCACCCGGATCGGATTCACGGGAGGCACTGAAGCTTTCTTT	CASTRIGFTGGTEAFF
TRBV4-1	-	-	TRBJ1-1	15	TGCGCCAGCAGCCCATGGACGGCTCTGAACACTGAAGCTTTCTTT	CASSPWTALNTEAFF
TRBV5-1	-	-	TRBJ1-2	12	TGCGCCAGCCAAGACAGCGCTCATGGCTACACCTTC	CASQDSAHGYTF
TRBV2	-	-	TRBJ2-1	16	TGTGCCAGCAGTGAAGTGGACTACGATGTTGGAAATGAGCAGTTCTTC	CASSEVDYDVGNEQFF
TRBV9	-	-	TRBJ2-2	13	TGTGCCAGCAGCGTAGCCGGGGCGCGGGAGCTGTTTTTT	CASSVAGARELFF
TRBV19	-	-	TRBJ1-2	15	TGTGCCAGTAGTATAGCCCGACTGCCTAGTACGGACTACACCTTC	CASSIARLPSTDYTF
TRBV5-4	-	-	TRBJ2-5	15	TGTGCCAGCAGCTTGGGGCGAGCGTCTCTAGGGACCCAGTACTTC	CASSLGRASLGTQYF
TRBV25-1	-	-	TRBJ1-4	13	TGTGCCAGCAGTTGGGGGGCGCAGGAAAAACTGTTTTTT	CASSWGAQEKLFF
TRBV19	-	-	TRBJ2-2	16	TGTGCCAGTAGTATTATGGCAGGGAAAAACACCGGGGAGCTGTTTTTT	CASSIMAGKNTGELFF
TRBV7-9	-	-	TRBJ1-1	14	TGTGCCAGCACCGACCACGGGGTTTTCACTGAAGCTTTCTTT	CASTDHGVFTEAFF
TRBV5-4	-	-	TRBJ1-2	14	TGTGCCAGCAGCGCCAGGGGCGAGAGCTATGGCTACACCTTC	CASSARGESYGYTF
TRBV6-5	-	once	TRBJ2-3	15	TGTGCCAGCAGATACAGGGAGAGTATCCCAGATACGCAGTATTTT	CASRYRESIPDTQYF
TRBV6-2/TRBV6-3	TRBD2	-	TRBJ2-2	17	TGTGCCAGCAGCTCAAACCGGGGGGGGTTGAACACCGGGGAGCTGTTTTTT	CASSSNRGGLNTGELFF
TRBV7-2	TRBD2	-	TRBJ2-3	16	TGTGCCAGCAGCTTCGCTAGCGGGGGGGGAACAGATACGCAGTATTTT	CASSFASGGGTDTQYF
TRBV5-1	TRBD1	-	TRBJ1-1	13	TGCGCCAGCAGCTTAGGGGGCATCTCTGAAGCTTTCTTT	CASSLGGISEAFF
TRBV28	-	-	TRBJ1-2	16	TGTGCCAGCAGCAAAATCGCGGCAGGGGAAGGTTATGGCTACACCTTC	CASSKIAAGEGYGYTF
TRBV4-2	-	once	TRBJ1-5	15	TGTGCCAGCAGCCACGGACGGCATAGCAATCAGCCCCAGCATTTT	CASSHGRHSNQPQHF
TRBV27	TRBD2	once	TRBJ2-1	15	TGTGCCAGCAGTATGCTCCCTAGCGGGGACAATGAGCAGTTCTTC	CASSMLPSGDNEQFF
TRBV7-2	TRBD1	-	TRBJ1-1	16	TGTGCCAGCAGCTTCAGACCGGGACAGGGGAAAACTGAAGCTTTCTTT	CASSFRPGQGKTEAFF
TRBV10-3	-	-	TRBJ1-5	16	TGTGCCATCAGTGAGTCCTCAGGTAATAGCAATCAGCCCCAGCATTTT	CAISESSGNSNQPQHF
TRBV11-2	-	-	TRBJ1-2	14	TGTGCCAGCAGCGTAAGCAGCTTTAACTATGGCTACACCTTC	CASSVSSFNYGYTF
TRBV11-1	-	-	TRBJ2-5	11	TGTGCCAGCAGCGTAGGTGAGACCCAGTACTTC	CASSVGETQYF
TRBV6-1	-	-	TRBJ2-7	14	TGTGCCAGCAGTGAAGACAGCGAACAGAACGAGCAGTACTTC	CASSEDSEQNEQYF
TRBV18	TRBD2	-	TRBJ2-2	16	TGTGCCAGCTTCACGGGGACTAGCGGGAACACCGGGGAGCTGTTTTTT	CASFTGTSGNTGELFF
TRBV7-2	-	-	TRBJ1-1	16	TGTGCCAGCAGCTTTGATCTCCTCAGGGGGAACACTGAAGCTTTCTTT	CASSFDLLRGNTEAFF